A selection of T cell receptor beta chains follows, all from one sample in a study of blood T cells in healthy people across ages. TCRdb reanalysed the 5' RACE reads using MiXCR and keeps one entry per CDR3 protein. The table shows 780,000 or so distinct CDR3 sequences, with 45% to 70% occurring only once. Sequences were obtained from blood. These receptors came from a man aged 40-55 years in good health. Each CDR3 is given with its conserved first and last residue. The order of the fields is V gene, J gene, clone size, D gene, CDR3 length, CDR3 protein, CDR3 DNA. D genes are given only for firm matches. Where a row states a size, it is once, few, many or the class of an expanded clone; other rows omit it.

TRBV29-1,TRBJ2-7,.,TRBD1,15,CSVRARDRGIYEQYF,TGCAGCGTTAGAGCGCGAGACAGGGGGATCTACGAGCAGTACTTC
TRBV7-9,TRBJ2-2,.,.,17,CASSSIKLARNTGELFF,TGTGCCAGCAGCTCCATTAAGCTAGCGAGGAACACCGGGGAGCTGTTTTTT
TRBV20-1,TRBJ2-1,.,TRBD2,13,CSARASGRNEQFF,TGCAGTGCTAGGGCTAGCGGGAGAAATGAGCAGTTCTTC
TRBV6-6,TRBJ1-1,few,.,12,CASSYSHAEAFF,TGTGCCAGCAGTTACAGCCACGCGGAAGCTTTCTTT
TRBV15,TRBJ2-3,.,TRBD2,20,CATSRDDRLAGSGSTDTQYF,TGTGCCACCAGCAGAGATGATAGACTAGCGGGATCCGGGAGCACAGATACGCAGTATTTT
TRBV20-1,TRBJ2-3,few,TRBD2,14,CSATTSGRTDTQYF,TGCAGTGCTACTACTAGCGGGAGAACAGATACGCAGTATTTT
TRBV28,TRBJ2-4,.,.,20,CASSFSIDHGTPIAKNIQYF,TGTGCCAGCAGTTTCTCTATCGACCACGGGACACCCATAGCCAAAAACATTCAGTACTTC
TRBV7-9,TRBJ2-1,.,.,15,CASSRGQPSYNEQFF,TGTGCCAGCAGCCGCGGGCAGCCCTCCTACAATGAGCAGTTCTTC
TRBV7-2,TRBJ2-1,few,TRBD2,17,CASSLGLAGGPGNEQFF,TGTGCCAGCAGCCTGGGACTAGCGGGGGGCCCGGGAAATGAGCAGTTCTTC
TRBV7-3,TRBJ2-5,.,.,14,CASSSNPGQETQYF,TGTGCCAGCAGCTCCAACCCGGGCCAAGAGACCCAGTACTTC
TRBV4-1,TRBJ1-1,few,.,14,CASSTRTENTEAFF,TGCGCCAGCAGCACTCGGACAGAGAACACTGAAGCTTTCTTT
TRBV4-3,TRBJ2-7,.,.,16,CASSQAAGDGVYEQYF,TGCGCCAGCAGCCAAGCTGCAGGGGATGGGGTCTACGAGCAGTACTTC
TRBV27,TRBJ2-7,.,TRBD2,15,CASSLGWGGTYEQYF,TGTGCCAGCAGTTTAGGGTGGGGGGGGACCTACGAGCAGTACTTC
TRBV20-1,TRBJ1-2,.,TRBD1,14,CSARETGDFYGYTF,TGCAGTGCTAGAGAGACAGGGGATTTCTATGGCTACACCTTC
TRBV20-1,TRBJ2-7,.,TRBD2,15,CSANSRGGRAYEQYF,TGCAGTGCTAACAGTCGCGGCGGGAGGGCCTACGAGCAGTACTTC
TRBV5-1,TRBJ2-3,.,.,14,CASSFRSLGDTQYF,TGCGCCAGCAGCTTTAGGAGCTTGGGAGATACGCAGTATTTT
TRBV6-1,TRBJ2-1,.,.,14,CASSPSGLLGEQFF,TGTGCCAGCAGCCCATCGGGACTTTTGGGTGAGCAGTTCTTC
TRBV29-1,TRBJ2-2,.,TRBD1,13,CSVEPTGLGELFF,TGCAGCGTTGAACCGACAGGGCTCGGGGAGCTGTTTTTT
TRBV20-1,TRBJ2-2,.,.,12,CSARDFSGELFF,TGCAGTGCTAGAGATTTTAGCGGGGAGCTGTTTTTT
TRBV12-3/TRBV12-4,TRBJ2-7,.,TRBD2,14,CASQLGSGGAVKYF,TGTGCCTCCCAGCTGGGTAGCGGGGGAGCAGTCAAGTACTTC
TRBV7-3,TRBJ1-2,.,.,13,CASSPPTSGGYTF,TGTGCCAGCAGCCCCCCCACATCGGGTGGCTACACCTTC
TRBV2,TRBJ2-3,few,.,15,CASSEERTSTDTQYF,TGTGCCAGCAGTGAGGAGCGGACCAGCACAGATACGCAGTATTTT
TRBV28,TRBJ2-7,.,.,13,CASSPWLAYEQYF,TGTGCCAGCAGCCCTTGGCTAGCTTACGAGCAGTACTTC
TRBV2,TRBJ2-5,.,.,15,CASSEVPPPQETQYF,TGTGCCAGCAGTGAAGTTCCCCCCCCTCAAGAGACCCAGTACTTC
TRBV20-1,TRBJ1-4,.,TRBD1,13,CSAPGQGQEKLFF,TGCAGTGCCCCGGGACAGGGTCAAGAAAAACTGTTTTTT
TRBV27,TRBJ2-7,.,.,18,CASSPGTGKPKTNYEQYF,TGTGCCAGCAGTCCCGGGACTGGTAAGCCAAAGACCAACTACGAGCAGTACTTC
TRBV29-1,TRBJ2-3,.,TRBD2,18,CSVMKSPTSGRATDTQYF,TGCAGCGTTATGAAGAGTCCTACTAGCGGGAGGGCCACAGATACGCAGTATTTT
TRBV4-1,TRBJ1-2,.,.,18,CASSQDLRQIGRNYGYTF,TGCGCCAGCAGCCAAGATCTCCGGCAGATTGGTCGCAACTATGGCTACACCTTC
TRBV7-8,TRBJ2-7,.,TRBD1,13,CASSTGQDYEQYF,TGTGCCAGCAGCACGGGACAGGACTACGAGCAGTACTTC
TRBV10-3,TRBJ1-6,.,.,16,CAIQARSGSYNSPLHF,TGTGCCATCCAGGCCAGGTCGGGCTCCTATAATTCACCCCTCCACTTT
TRBV12-3/TRBV12-4,TRBJ2-7,.,TRBD2,15,CASTILAGDVGEQYF,TGTGCCAGCACTATACTAGCGGGAGATGTGGGTGAGCAGTACTTC
TRBV21-1,TRBJ2-3,.,.,19,CASSKDWRDRGLGTDTQYF,TGTGCCAGCAGCAAAGATTGGCGAGACAGGGGATTGGGCACAGATACGCAGTATTTT
TRBV7-9,TRBJ1-2,.,.,15,CASSSGRYRPYSYTF,TGTGCCAGCAGCTCTGGACGGTATAGGCCTTATAGCTACACCTTC
TRBV20-1,TRBJ2-3,.,TRBD2,16,CSVGLAGGRSTDTQYF,TGCAGTGTTGGACTAGCGGGGGGCCGGAGCACAGATACGCAGTATTTT
TRBV7-8,TRBJ1-2,.,.,14,CACSLEAQNYGYTF,TGTGCCTGCAGCTTAGAAGCACAGAACTATGGCTACACCTTC
TRBV5-1,TRBJ1-4,.,TRBD1,17,CASSLGQGAISGEKLFF,TGCGCCAGCAGCTTGGGACAGGGGGCGATCTCGGGGGAAAAACTGTTTTTT
TRBV12-3/TRBV12-4,TRBJ1-4,.,.,14,CATTGETRNEKLFF,TGTGCCACAACGGGAGAGACACGTAATGAAAAACTGTTTTTT
TRBV5-8,TRBJ2-3,few,.,13,CASSRLTEITQYF,TGTGCCAGCAGCCGGCTGACGGAGATAACGCAGTATTTT
TRBV9,TRBJ2-5,.,TRBD2,15,CASSNRDYPEETQYF,TGTGCCAGCAGCAACCGGGACTACCCTGAAGAGACCCAGTACTTC
TRBV6-5,TRBJ2-7,few,TRBD1,13,CASGQGRPYEQYF,TGTGCCAGCGGACAGGGGCGTCCCTACGAGCAGTACTTC
TRBV20-1,TRBJ2-5,.,TRBD2,16,CSATRLAGEYQETQYF,TGCAGTGCTACCCGACTAGCGGGAGAGTACCAAGAGACCCAGTACTTC
TRBV4-2,TRBJ2-3,few,.,16,CASSRRAEGVTDTQYF,TGTGCCAGCAGCCGAAGAGCGGAGGGGGTGACAGATACGCAGTATTTT
TRBV5-1,TRBJ2-6,.,.,21,CASSSLHNIQGLLRGANVLTF,TGCGCCAGCAGCTCATTACACAACATTCAAGGTTTACTGCGCGGGGCCAACGTCCTGACTTTC
TRBV12-3/TRBV12-4,TRBJ2-5,.,TRBD1,13,CASSQNRGETQYF,TGTGCCAGCAGCCAGAACAGGGGCGAGACCCAGTACTTC
TRBV20-1,TRBJ2-1,.,TRBD2,16,CSARVIASGSYDEQFF,TGCAGTGCTAGAGTTATCGCTAGCGGGAGCTACGATGAGCAGTTCTTC
TRBV6-5,TRBJ2-7,few,.,15,CASIPSGPNNYEQYF,TGTGCCAGCATACCGAGCGGACCTAACAATTACGAGCAGTACTTC
TRBV3-1,TRBJ2-3,.,.,11,CATVDTDTQYF,TGTGCCACCGTTGACACAGATACGCAGTATTTT
TRBV20-1,TRBJ2-6,few,.,16,CSARDEGGSGANVLTF,TGCAGTGCCCGAGATGAAGGGGGCTCTGGGGCCAACGTCCTGACTTTC
TRBV7-8,TRBJ2-5,.,TRBD1,16,CASSYGTGLNQETQYF,TGTGCCAGCAGCTACGGGACAGGGCTCAACCAAGAGACCCAGTACTTC
TRBV7-2,TRBJ2-4,few,.,17,CASSLVGGQRAKNIQYF,TGTGCCAGCAGCTTAGTTGGAGGACAGCGAGCCAAAAACATTCAGTACTTC
TRBV27,TRBJ2-5,.,.,12,CASGRAAETQYF,TGTGCCAGCGGTAGGGCAGCGGAGACCCAGTACTTC
TRBV6-2/TRBV6-3,TRBJ2-2,.,.,14,CASTLGGNTGELFF,TGTGCCAGTACTCTAGGAGGGAACACCGGGGAGCTGTTTTTT
TRBV5-1,TRBJ1-4,.,.,14,CASTSGSTNEKLFF,TGCGCCAGCACCTCAGGGTCAACTAATGAAAAACTGTTTTTT